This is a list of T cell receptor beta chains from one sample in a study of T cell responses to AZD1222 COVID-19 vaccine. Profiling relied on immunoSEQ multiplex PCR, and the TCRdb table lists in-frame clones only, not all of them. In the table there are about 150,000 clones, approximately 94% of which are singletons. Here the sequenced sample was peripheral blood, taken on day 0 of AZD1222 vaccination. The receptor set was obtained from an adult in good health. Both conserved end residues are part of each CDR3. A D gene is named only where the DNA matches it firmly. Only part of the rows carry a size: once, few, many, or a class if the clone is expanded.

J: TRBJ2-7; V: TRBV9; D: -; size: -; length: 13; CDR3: CASSDQTGYEQYF; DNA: TGTGCCAGCAGCGACCAGACAGGCTACGAGCAGTACTTC
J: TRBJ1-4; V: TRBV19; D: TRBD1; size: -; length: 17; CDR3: CASSHGTGRRTNEKLFF; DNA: TGTGCCAGTAGTCACGGGACAGGGAGGAGAACTAATGAAAAACTGTTTTTT
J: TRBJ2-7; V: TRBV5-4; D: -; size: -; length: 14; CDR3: CASSFREETYEQYF; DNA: TGTGCCAGCAGCTTTCGCGAAGAGACTTACGAGCAGTACTTC
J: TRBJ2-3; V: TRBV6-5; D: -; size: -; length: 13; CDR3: CASRSGGTDTQYF; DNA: TGTGCCAGTCGGTCTGGGGGCACAGATACGCAGTATTTT
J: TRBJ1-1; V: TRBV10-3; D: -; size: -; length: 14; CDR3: CAISGTSENTEAFF; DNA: TGTGCCATCAGTGGAACTTCGGAGAACACTGAAGCTTTCTTT
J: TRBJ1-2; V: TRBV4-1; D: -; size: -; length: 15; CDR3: CASSQPGSKESGYTF; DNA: TGCGCCAGCAGCCAACCCGGGTCTAAAGAGAGTGGCTACACCTTC
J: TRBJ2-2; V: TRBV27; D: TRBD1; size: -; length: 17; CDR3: CASSGEGQNSNTGELFF; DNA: TGTGCCAGCAGTGGTGAGGGACAGAACTCGAACACCGGGGAGCTGTTTTTT
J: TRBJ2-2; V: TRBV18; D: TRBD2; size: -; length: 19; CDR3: CASSPFGLAGGVSTGELFF; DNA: TGTGCCAGCTCACCCTTCGGACTAGCGGGGGGCGTTAGCACCGGGGAGCTGTTTTTT
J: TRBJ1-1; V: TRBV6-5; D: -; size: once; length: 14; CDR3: CASSYSPRPTEAFF; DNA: TGTGCCAGCAGTTACTCCCCGAGACCCACTGAAGCTTTCTTT
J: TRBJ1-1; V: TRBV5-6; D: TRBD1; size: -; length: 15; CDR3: CASSVLSGGGSEAFF; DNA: TGTGCCAGCAGCGTCCTCTCAGGGGGCGGCTCTGAAGCTTTCTTT
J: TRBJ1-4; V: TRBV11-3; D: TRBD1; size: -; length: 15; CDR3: CASSFGQGFNEKLFF; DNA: TGTGCCAGCAGCTTCGGACAGGGGTTTAATGAAAAACTGTTTTTT
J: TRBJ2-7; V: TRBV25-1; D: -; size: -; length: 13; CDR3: CASSVDSTYEQYF; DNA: TGTGCCAGCAGTGTAGACAGCACCTACGAGCAGTACTTC
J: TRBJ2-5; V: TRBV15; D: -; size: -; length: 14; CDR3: CATSRGQAKETQYF; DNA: TGTGCCACCAGCAGAGGCCAGGCGAAGGAGACCCAGTACTTC
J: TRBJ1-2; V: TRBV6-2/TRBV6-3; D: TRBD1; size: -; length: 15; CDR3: CASSIIRQGNYGYTF; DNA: TGTGCCAGCAGCATTATTCGACAGGGAAACTATGGCTACACCTTC
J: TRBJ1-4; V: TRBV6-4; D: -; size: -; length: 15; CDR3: CASSPTSGGNEKLFF; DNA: TGTGCCAGCAGTCCCACCTCCGGGGGGAATGAAAAACTGTTTTTT
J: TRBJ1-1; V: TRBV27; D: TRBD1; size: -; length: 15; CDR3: CASSPRTGPNTEAFF; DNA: TGTGCCAGCAGTCCCCGGACAGGGCCGAACACTGAAGCTTTCTTT
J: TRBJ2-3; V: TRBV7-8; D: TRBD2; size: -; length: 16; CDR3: CASSLWLAGDTDTQYF; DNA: TGTGCCAGCAGCTTATGGTTAGCGGGGGACACAGATACGCAGTATTTT
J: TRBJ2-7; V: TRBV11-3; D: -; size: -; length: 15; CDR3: CASSLGPGRVYEQYF; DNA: TGTGCCAGCAGCTTAGGCCCGGGACGGGTCTACGAGCAGTACTTC
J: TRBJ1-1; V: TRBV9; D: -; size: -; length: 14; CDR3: CASSVEGVNTEAFF; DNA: TGTGCCAGCAGCGTAGAAGGGGTCAACACTGAAGCTTTCTTT
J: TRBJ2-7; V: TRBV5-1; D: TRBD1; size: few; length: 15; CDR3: CASSRTGTGPHEQYF; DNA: TGCGCCAGCAGCCGAACCGGGACAGGGCCCCACGAGCAGTACTTC
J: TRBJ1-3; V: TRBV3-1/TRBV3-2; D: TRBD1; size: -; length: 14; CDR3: CASSVQGYGNTIYF; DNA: TGTGCCAGCAGCGTACAGGGGTATGGAAACACCATATATTTT
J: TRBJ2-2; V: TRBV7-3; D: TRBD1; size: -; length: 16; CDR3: CASSLRGQGYTGELFF; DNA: TGTGCCAGCAGCTTGAGAGGACAGGGGTACACCGGGGAGCTGTTTTTT
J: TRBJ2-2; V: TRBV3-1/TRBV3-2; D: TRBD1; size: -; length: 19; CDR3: CASSPRTGTGASNTGELFF; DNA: TGTGCCAGCAGCCCCCGGACGGGGACAGGGGCTTCGAACACCGGGGAGCTGTTTTTT
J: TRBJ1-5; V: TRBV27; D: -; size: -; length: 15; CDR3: CASSSHDSSNQPQHF; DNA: TGTGCCAGCAGTTCCCACGACAGTAGCAATCAGCCCCAGCATTTT
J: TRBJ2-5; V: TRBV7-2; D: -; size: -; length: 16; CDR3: CASSLVIGLPQETQYF; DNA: TGTGCCAGCAGCTTAGTAATCGGACTGCCCCAAGAGACCCAGTACTTC
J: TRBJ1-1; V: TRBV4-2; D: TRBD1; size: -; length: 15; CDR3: CASSQGGQGRAEAFF; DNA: TGTGCCAGCAGCCAAGGTGGACAGGGAAGGGCTGAAGCTTTCTTT
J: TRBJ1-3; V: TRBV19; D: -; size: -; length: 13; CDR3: CAISEGVGNTIYF; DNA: TGTGCCATCTCCGAGGGGGTGGGAAACACCATATATTTT